This TCR beta chain was captured by sequencing in a study of blood T cell repertoires in COVID-19. Turning to the study itself: The analysed material was cDNA or gDNA that came from T cells, B-cell-depleted T cells, or PBMCs.

The CDR3 is 15 amino acids. The V end lost 5 bases, the J end lost 0 bases, and 11 bases lay between the germline ends. Germline loops: CDR1 MDHEN, CDR2 SYDVKM. Per the original methods: Researchers report that nucleated cell counts were estimated from reference gene primer amplification. The method was immunoSEQ multiplex PCR; TCRdb's version includes in-frame clones alone and lacks a portion of them. The V and J calls and clone size were taken over from that table, and D and trimming were inferred from the DNA. This sample has 12,000 to 15,000 clones, with approximately 90% found just once. This clonotype originated in a human donor in a cohort sampled during active COVID-19. Specimen: peripheral blood. V is TRBV28 and J is TRBJ1-5; D is unclear. The CDR3 reads CASSPRTVSNQPQHF. For the CDR3, the DNA is TGTGCCAGCAGTCCAAGGACTGTTAGCAATCAGCCCCAGCATTTT. The complete variable domain, with remaining parts taken from reference TRBV28 and TRBJ1-5, reads DVKVTQSSRYLVKRTGEKVFLECVQDMDHENMFWYRQDPGLGLRLIYFSYDVKMKEKGDIPEGYSVSREKKERFSLILESASTNQTSMYLCASSPRTVSNQPQHFGDGTRLSIL.